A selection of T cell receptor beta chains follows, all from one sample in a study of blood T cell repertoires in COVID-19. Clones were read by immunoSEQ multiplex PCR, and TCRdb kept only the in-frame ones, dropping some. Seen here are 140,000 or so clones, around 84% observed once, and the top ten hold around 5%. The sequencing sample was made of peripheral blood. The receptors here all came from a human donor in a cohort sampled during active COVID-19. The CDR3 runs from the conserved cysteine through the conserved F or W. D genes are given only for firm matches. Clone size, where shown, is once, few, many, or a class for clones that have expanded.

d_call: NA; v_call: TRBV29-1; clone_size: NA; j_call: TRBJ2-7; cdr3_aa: CSVESNRGGIGSYEQYF; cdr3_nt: TGCAGCGTTGAATCGAACAGGGGGGGAATTGGGAGCTACGAGCAGTACTTC
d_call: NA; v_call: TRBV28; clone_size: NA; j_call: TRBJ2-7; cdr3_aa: CASRSSGAYEQYF; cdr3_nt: TGTGCCAGCAGGTCTTCGGGGGCCTACGAGCAGTACTTC
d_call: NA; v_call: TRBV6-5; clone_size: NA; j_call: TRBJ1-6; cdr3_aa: CASSPTGPRSPLHF; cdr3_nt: TGTGCCAGCAGTCCGACAGGCCCTCGGTCACCCCTCCACTTT
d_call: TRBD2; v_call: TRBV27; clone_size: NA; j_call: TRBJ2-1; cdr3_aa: CASTLASGRHEQFF; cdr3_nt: TGTGCCAGCACCCTGGCTAGCGGGAGGCATGAGCAGTTCTTC
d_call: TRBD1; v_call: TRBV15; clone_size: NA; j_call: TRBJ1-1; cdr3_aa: CATSSNTGAEAFF; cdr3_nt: TGTGCCACCAGCAGCAACACAGGGGCTGAAGCTTTCTTT
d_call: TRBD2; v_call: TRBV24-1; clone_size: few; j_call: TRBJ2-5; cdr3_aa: CATSDRRLAGGETQYF; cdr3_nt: TGTGCCACCAGTGATCGGAGGCTAGCGGGGGGAGAGACCCAGTACTTC
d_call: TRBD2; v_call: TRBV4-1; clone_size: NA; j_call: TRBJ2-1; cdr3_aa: CASRKVAGEIEQFF; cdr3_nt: TGCGCCAGCAGAAAGGTAGCGGGAGAAATTGAGCAGTTCTTC
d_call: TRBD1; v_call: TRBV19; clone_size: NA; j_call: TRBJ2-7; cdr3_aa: CASRTGAGEQYF; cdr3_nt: TGTGCCAGTAGGACAGGGGCGGGAGAGCAGTACTTC
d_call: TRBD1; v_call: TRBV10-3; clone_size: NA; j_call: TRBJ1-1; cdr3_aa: CAINRPGTGPLNTEAFF; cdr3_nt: TGTGCCATCAATCGTCCCGGGACAGGGCCGCTGAACACTGAAGCTTTCTTT
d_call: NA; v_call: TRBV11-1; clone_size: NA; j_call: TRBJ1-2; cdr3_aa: CASSLDSATNYGYTF; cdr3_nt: TGTGCCAGCAGCTTAGATTCAGCGACTAACTATGGCTACACCTTC
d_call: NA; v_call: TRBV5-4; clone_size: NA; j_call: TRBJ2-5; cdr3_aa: CASSPGGTQETQYF; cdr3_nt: TGTGCCAGCAGCCCAGGAGGGACCCAAGAGACCCAGTACTTC
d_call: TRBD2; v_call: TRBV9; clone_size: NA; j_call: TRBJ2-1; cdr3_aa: CASSLFGTRDSNEQFF; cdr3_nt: TGTGCCAGCAGCCTTTTCGGGACTAGGGATTCCAATGAGCAGTTCTTC
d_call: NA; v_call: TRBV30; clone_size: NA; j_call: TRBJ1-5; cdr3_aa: CAWSVQGGNQPQHF; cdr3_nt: TGTGCCTGGAGTGTACAAGGGGGCAATCAGCCCCAGCATTTT
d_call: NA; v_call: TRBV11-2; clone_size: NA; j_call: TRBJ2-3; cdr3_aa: CASSSAGFFTDTQYF; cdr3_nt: TGTGCCAGCAGCTCAGCAGGGTTTTTTACAGATACGCAGTATTTT
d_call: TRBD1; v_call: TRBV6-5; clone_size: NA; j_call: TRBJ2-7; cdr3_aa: CASSYPGQGIYEQYF; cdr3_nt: TGTGCCAGCAGTTACCCCGGACAGGGAATCTACGAGCAGTACTTC
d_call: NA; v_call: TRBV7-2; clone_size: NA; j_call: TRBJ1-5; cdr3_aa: CASSSQGGVNQPQHF; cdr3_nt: TGTGCCAGCAGCTCACAGGGTGGTGTAAATCAGCCCCAGCATTTT
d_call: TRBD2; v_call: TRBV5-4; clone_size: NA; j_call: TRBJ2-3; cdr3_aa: CASSVKPGTSGTLADTQYF; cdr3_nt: TGTGCCAGCAGCGTAAAACCCGGGACTAGCGGGACCCTAGCAGATACGCAGTATTTT
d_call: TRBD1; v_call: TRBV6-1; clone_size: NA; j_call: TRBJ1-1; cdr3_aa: CASSEGQGWKNTEAFF; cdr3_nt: TGTGCCAGCAGTGAAGGACAGGGGTGGAAGAACACTGAAGCTTTCTTT
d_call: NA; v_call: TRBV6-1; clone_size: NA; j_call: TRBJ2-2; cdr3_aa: CASSEASRVGELFF; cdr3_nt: TGTGCCAGCAGTGAAGCGAGCCGCGTCGGGGAGCTGTTTTTT
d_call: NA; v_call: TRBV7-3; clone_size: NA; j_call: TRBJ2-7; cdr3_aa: CASSLGQGSAFEQYF; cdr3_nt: TGTGCCAGCAGCTTAGGTCAGGGTAGTGCCTTCGAGCAGTACTTC
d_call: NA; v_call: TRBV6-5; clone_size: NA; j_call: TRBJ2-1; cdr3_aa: CASSLQGNKFF; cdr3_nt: TGTGCCAGCAGTCTACAGGGAAATAAGTTCTTC
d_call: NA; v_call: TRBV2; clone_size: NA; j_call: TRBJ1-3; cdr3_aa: CASNIDRTDSGNTIYF; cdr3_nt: TGTGCCAGCAACATTGACAGGACCGACTCTGGAAACACCATATATTTT
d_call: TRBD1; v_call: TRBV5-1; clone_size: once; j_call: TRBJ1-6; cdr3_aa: CASSLALGQVASPLHF; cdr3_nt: TGCGCCAGCAGCTTGGCCCTGGGACAGGTGGCTTCACCCCTCCACTTT
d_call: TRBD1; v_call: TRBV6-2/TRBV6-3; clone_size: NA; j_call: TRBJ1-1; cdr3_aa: CASSYSLRQDRGARMNTEAFF; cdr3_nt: TGTGCCAGCAGTTACTCTTTACGGCAGGACAGGGGAGCGAGGATGAACACTGAAGCTTTCTTT